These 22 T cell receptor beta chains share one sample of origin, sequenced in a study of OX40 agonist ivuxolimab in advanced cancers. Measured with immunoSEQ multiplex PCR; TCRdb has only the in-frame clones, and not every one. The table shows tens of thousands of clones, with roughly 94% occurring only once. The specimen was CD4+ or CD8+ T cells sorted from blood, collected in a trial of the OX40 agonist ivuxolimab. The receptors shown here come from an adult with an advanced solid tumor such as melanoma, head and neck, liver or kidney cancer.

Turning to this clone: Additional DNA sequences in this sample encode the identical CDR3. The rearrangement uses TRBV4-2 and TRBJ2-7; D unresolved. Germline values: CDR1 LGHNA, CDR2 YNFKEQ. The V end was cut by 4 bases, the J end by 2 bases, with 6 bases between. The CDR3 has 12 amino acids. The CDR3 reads CASSPGTYEQYF. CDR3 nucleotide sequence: TGTGCCAGCAGCCCAGGTACCTACGAGCAGTACTTC.

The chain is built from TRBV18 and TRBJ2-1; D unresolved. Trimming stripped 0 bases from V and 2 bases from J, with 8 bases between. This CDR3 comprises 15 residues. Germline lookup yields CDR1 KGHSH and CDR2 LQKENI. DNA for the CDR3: TGTGCCAGCTCACCACCGAATCAGGCCTACAATGAGCAGTTCTTC. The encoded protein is CASSPPNQAYNEQFF.

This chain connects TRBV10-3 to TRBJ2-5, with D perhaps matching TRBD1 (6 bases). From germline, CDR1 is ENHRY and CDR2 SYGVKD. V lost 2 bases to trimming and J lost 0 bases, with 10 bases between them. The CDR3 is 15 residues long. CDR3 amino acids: CAISEPGDNQETQYF. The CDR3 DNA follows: TGTGCCATCAGTGAGCCAGGGGACAACCAAGAGACCCAGTACTTC.

The CDR3 DNA reads TGTGCCAGTACAAGGACAGGGGCCGGGGAGCTGTTTTTT. Its translation: CASTRTGAGELFF. The chain couples TRBV19 to TRBJ2-2; 9 bases map to TRBD1. The length of the CDR3 is 13 residues. CDR1 is LNHDA and CDR2 is SQIVND in the germline V gene (reference sequence). V lost 7 bases, J lost 6 bases, and 3 bases stayed unmatched.

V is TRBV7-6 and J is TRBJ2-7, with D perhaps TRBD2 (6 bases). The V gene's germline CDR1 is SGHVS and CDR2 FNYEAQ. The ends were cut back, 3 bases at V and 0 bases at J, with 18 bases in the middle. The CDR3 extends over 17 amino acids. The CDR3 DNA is TGTGCCAGCAGCTTCTCCCCCCTAGCGACGAGCTCCTACGAGCAGTACTTC. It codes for CASSFSPLATSSYEQYF.

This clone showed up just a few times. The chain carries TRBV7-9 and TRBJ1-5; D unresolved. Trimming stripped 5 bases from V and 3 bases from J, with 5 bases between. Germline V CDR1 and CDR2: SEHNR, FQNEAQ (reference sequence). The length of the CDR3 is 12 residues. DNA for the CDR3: TGTGCCAGCAGCGGTACCAATCAGCCCCAGCATTTT. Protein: CASSGTNQPQHF.

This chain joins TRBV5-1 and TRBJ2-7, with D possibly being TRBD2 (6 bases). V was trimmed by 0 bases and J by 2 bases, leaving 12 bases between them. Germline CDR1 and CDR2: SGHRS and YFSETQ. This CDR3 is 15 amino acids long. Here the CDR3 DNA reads TGCGCCAGCAGCTTGGGGGGACTTAACCCCTACGAGCAGTACTTC. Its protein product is CASSLGGLNPYEQYF.

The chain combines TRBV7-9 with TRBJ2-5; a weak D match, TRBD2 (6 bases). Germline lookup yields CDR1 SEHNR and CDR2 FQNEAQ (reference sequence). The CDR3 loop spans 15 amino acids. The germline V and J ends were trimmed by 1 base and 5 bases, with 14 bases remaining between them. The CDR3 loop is CASSLGLDWWETQYF. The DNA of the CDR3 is TGTGCCAGCAGCTTAGGACTAGACTGGTGGGAGACCCAGTACTTC.

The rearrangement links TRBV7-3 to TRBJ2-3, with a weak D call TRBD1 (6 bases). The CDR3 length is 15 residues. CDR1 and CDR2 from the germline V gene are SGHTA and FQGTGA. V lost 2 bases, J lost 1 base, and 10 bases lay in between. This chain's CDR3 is CASSLLGGRTDTQYF. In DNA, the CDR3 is TGTGCCAGCAGCTTACTAGGGGGACGCACAGATACGCAGTATTTT.

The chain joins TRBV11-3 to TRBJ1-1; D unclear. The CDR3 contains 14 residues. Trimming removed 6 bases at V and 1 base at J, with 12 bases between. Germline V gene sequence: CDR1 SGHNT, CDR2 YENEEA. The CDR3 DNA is TGTGCCAGCAGAGATCGGACGGCGAACACTGAAGCTTTCTTT. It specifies CASRDRTANTEAFF.

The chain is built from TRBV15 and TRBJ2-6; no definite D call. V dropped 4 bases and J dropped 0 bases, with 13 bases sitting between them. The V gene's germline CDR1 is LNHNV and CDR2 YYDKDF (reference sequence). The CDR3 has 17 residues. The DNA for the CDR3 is TGTGCCACCAGCACGAACGCTATGGTCTCTGGGGCCAACGTCCTGACTTTC. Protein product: CATSTNAMVSGANVLTF.

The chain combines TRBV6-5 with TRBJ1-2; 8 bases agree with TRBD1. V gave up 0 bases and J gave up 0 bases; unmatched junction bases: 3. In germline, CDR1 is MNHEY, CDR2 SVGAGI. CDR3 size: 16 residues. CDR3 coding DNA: TGTGCCAGCAGTTACTCGGGGACAGGAACTAACTATGGCTACACCTTC. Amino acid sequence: CASSYSGTGTNYGYTF.

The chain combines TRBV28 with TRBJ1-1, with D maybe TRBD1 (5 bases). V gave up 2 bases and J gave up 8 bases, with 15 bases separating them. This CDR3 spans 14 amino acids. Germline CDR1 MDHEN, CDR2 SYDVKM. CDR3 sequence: CASSLGWGPQEAFF. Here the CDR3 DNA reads TGTGCCAGCAGTTTAGGCTGGGGCCCCCAGGAAGCTTTCTTT.

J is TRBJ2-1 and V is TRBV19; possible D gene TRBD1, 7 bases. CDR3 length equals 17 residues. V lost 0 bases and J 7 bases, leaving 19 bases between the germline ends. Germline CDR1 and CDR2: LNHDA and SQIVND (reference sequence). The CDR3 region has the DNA TGTGCCAGTAGTATAGATTGGAGGGCAGGGGGGATGAATGAGCAGTTCTTC. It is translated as CASSIDWRAGGMNEQFF.

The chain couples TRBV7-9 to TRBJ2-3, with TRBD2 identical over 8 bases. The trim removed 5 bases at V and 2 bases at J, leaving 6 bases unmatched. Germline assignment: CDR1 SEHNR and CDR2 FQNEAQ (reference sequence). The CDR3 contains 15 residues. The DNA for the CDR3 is TGTGCCAGCAGCCCAGCGGGAGTCGTCACAGATACGCAGTATTTT. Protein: CASSPAGVVTDTQYF.

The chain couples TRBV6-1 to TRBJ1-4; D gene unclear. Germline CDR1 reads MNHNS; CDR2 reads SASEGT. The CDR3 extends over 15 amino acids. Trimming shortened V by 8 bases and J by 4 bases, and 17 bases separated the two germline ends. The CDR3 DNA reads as TGTGCCAGCTCGGGCCGGGTCTTAGGTAATGAAAAACTGTTTTTT. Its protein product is CASSGRVLGNEKLFF.

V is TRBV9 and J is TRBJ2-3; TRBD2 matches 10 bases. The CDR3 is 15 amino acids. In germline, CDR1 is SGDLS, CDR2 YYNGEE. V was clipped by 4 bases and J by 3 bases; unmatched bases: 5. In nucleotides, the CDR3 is TGTGCCAGCAGCACCCTAGCGGGGGATACAGATACGCAGTATTTT. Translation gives CASSTLAGDTDTQYF.

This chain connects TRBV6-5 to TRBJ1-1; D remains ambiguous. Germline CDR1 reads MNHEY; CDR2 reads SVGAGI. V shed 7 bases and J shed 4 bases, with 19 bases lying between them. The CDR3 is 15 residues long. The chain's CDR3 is CASKNVAGSGTEAFF. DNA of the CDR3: TGTGCCAGCAAAAACGTTGCGGGATCCGGCACTGAAGCTTTCTTT.

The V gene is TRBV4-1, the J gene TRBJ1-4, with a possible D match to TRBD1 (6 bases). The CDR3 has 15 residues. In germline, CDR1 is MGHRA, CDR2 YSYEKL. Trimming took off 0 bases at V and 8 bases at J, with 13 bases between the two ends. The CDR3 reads CASSQENRDTEKLFF. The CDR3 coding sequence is TGCGCCAGCAGCCAAGAGAACCGGGACACCGAAAAACTGTTTTTT.

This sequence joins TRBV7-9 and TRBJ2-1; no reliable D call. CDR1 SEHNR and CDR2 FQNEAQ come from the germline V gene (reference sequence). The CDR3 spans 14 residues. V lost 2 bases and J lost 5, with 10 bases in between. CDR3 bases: TGTGCCAGCAGCTTATCGGGCGCCGACAATGAGCAGTTCTTC. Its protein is CASSLSGADNEQFF.

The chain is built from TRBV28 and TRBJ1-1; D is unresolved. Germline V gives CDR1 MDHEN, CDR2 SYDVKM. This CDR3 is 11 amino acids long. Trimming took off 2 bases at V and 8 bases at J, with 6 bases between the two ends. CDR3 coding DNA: TGTGCCAGCAGTTTAGACGGGGAAGCTTTCTTT. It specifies CASSLDGEAFF.

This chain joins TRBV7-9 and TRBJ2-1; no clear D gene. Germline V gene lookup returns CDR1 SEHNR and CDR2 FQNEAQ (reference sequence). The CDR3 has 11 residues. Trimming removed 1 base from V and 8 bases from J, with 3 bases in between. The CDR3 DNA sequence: TGTGCCAGCAGCTTAGTGTATGAGCAGTTCTTC. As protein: CASSLVYEQFF.